The next 27 T cell receptor beta chains were all read from a single sample in a study of shared clonotypes between healthy human individuals (TCRdb year 2020). Libraries were constructed by the immunoSEQ multiplex PCR assay. This is the immuneACCESS table as TCRdb keeps it, with only in-frame sequences that have V and J called. A part of the clones is gone; compared with another copy, unresolved V genes explain less than half, and the rest is unexplained. Present in this sample are under 750,000 clones, over 60% of which were seen just once. The ten largest clones represent more than 1.5% of the sample. Material for sequencing was memory CD4+ T cells sorted from blood. The sample's cell subset or site label is to be understood as: CD45RA-negative fraction. The receptors here all came from a woman aged 30 to 39 in good health.

Comments on this clone: This same CDR3 is encoded by further DNA sequences in the sample. The chain couples TRBV5-1 to TRBJ2-1; tentative D call: TRBD1 (5 bases). V dropped 0 bases and J dropped 0 bases, with 10 bases sitting between them. The CDR3 totals 16 residues. Germline lookup yields CDR1 SGHRS and CDR2 YFSETQ. CDR3 bases: TGCGCCAGCAGCTTGGGTGGGGCAGCCTCCTACAATGAGCAGTTCTTC. Protein product: CASSLGGAASYNEQFF.

This clone occurred a few times. J is TRBJ2-1 and V is TRBV7-9, with TRBD2 matching over 8 bases. Trimming at V came to 4 bases and at J to 9 bases, leaving 5 bases not matched to a gene. Looked up from germline, CDR1 is SEHNR and CDR2 is FQNEAQ (reference sequence). The CDR3 length is 13 residues. The CDR3 sequence: CASSSLAVGEQFF. CDR3 DNA sequence: TGTGCCAGCAGCTCACTAGCGGTGGGTGAGCAGTTCTTC.

This clone was found a few times. The chain employs TRBV5-4 and TRBJ2-2, with 9 bases identical to TRBD2. V was clipped by 0 bases and J by 5 bases; unmatched bases: 11. Germline V gives CDR1 SGHNT, CDR2 YYREEE (reference sequence). The length of the CDR3 is 18 residues. CDR3 nucleotide sequence: TGTGCCAGCAGCTTGGCCGGGGTAGCGGGAGTTAATACCGGGGAGCTGTTTTTT. Translating gives CASSLAGVAGVNTGELFF.

To note about this clone: A read error is possible here, since a much larger clone lies one base away. This chain connects TRBV2 to TRBJ2-7; 8 bases align to TRBD1. With V trimmed by 6 bases and J by 0 bases, 4 bases remained unmatched. Looked up from germline, CDR1 is SNHLY and CDR2 is FYNNEI. This CDR3 region has 14 residues. The CDR3 DNA sequence: TGTGCCAGCAGCCGGGACAGGAGCTCCTACGAGCAGTACTTC. It yields the protein CASSRDRSSYEQYF.

V usage is TRBV6-5 and J usage is TRBJ1-4; unclear D gene. Trimming shortened V by 4 bases and J by 0 bases, and 9 bases separated the two germline ends. The CDR3 loop spans 15 amino acids. In germline, CDR1 is MNHEY, CDR2 SVGAGI. The CDR3 reads CASSLDGATNEKLFF. CDR3 DNA: TGTGCCAGCAGTTTAGATGGGGCAACTAATGAAAAACTGTTTTTT.

This clone has a count of ten or more. The gene calls are TRBV5-8 and TRBJ1-2; possible D gene TRBD1, 5 bases. The V gene lost 5 bases and the J gene lost 0 bases, with 8 bases spanning the gap. Germline CDR1 is SGHTS and CDR2 is YDEGEE. CDR3 length: 13 residues. The CDR3 DNA reads TGTGCCAGCAGGCGGGGGACTAACTATGGCTACACCTTC. Translating it yields CASRRGTNYGYTF.

This clone has more than one count but fewer than ten. The rearrangement joins TRBV5-1 to TRBJ2-1, with D unresolved. CDR3 length equals 15 residues. V was cut by 4 bases and J by 4 bases, with 15 bases left in between. CDR1 is SGHRS, CDR2 YFSETQ, per germline. CDR3 region: CASSQDRLSYNEQFF. DNA of the CDR3: TGCGCCAGCAGCCAGGACCGCCTAAGTTACAATGAGCAGTTCTTC.

The V call is TRBV13, the J call TRBJ1-2; tentative D call: TRBD1 (6 bases). The germline V and J ends were trimmed by 5 bases and 4 bases, with 20 bases remaining between them. The CDR3 contains 16 residues. CDR1 and CDR2 (germline): PRHDT, FYEKMQ (reference sequence). The CDR3 loop reads CASSLRQLGGAYGYTF. CDR3 sequence (DNA): TGTGCCAGCAGCCTCCGACAGCTGGGGGGGGCCTATGGCTACACCTTC.

J is TRBJ2-1 and V is TRBV11-3, with 9 positions matching TRBD2. Germline assignment: CDR1 SGHNT and CDR2 YENEEA. The V segment lost 5 bases and the J segment 6 bases; nucleotides outside the gene matches: 8. The CDR3 contains 15 residues. CDR3 bases: TGTGCCAGCAGCCCAGGGGGACTAGCTCTCAATGAGCAGTTCTTC. Encoded protein: CASSPGGLALNEQFF.

This rearrangement joins TRBV19 to TRBJ2-2, with no clear D. Germline CDR1 is LNHDA and CDR2 is SQIVND (reference sequence). The CDR3 spans 17 residues. V shed 3 bases and J shed 1 base, with 15 bases lying between them. CDR3: CASSMSVFPGNTGELFF. The CDR3 coding sequence is TGTGCCAGTAGTATGAGTGTCTTTCCCGGGAACACCGGGGAGCTGTTTTTT.

This clone has just one count. The CDR3, as DNA: TGTGCCAGCAGTGAGGCGGGACACCTAAACACTGAAGCTTTCTTT. This sequence encodes CASSEAGHLNTEAFF. The chain links TRBV6-1 to TRBJ1-1; possible D gene TRBD1, 6 bases. V was clipped by 3 bases and J by 2 bases, with 13 bases between them. Germline V gene lookup returns CDR1 MNHNS and CDR2 SASEGT. This CDR3 has 15 amino acids.

The J gene is TRBJ2-1, the V gene TRBV19; the match to TRBD2 covers 12 bases. Looked up from germline, CDR1 is LNHDA and CDR2 is SQIVND (reference sequence). Trimming removed 3 bases from V and 2 bases from J; junction bases left unmatched: 5. The CDR3 sequence is 17 residues long. CDR3 coding DNA: TGTGCCAGTAGTATCGGGCGACTAGCGGGGGCCTACAATGAGCAGTTCTTC. This sequence encodes CASSIGRLAGAYNEQFF. The full variable domain, in which reference TRBV19 and TRBJ2-1 provide the parts outside the CDR3, is DGGITQSPKYLFRKEGQNVTLSCEQNLNHDAMYWYRQDPGQGLRLIYYSQIVNDFQKGDIAEGYSVSREKKESFPLTVTSAQKNPTAFYLCASSIGRLAGAYNEQFFGPGTRLTVL.

The chain employs TRBV9 and TRBJ2-2; 11 nucleotides match TRBD2. V lost 4 bases and J lost 6; bases outside the gene matches: 8. This CDR3 contains 16 residues. The germline CDR1 and CDR2 sequences are SGDLS and YYNGEE. CDR3 protein: CASSLLSGRVPGELFF. Written as DNA, the CDR3 is TGTGCCAGCAGCTTACTTAGCGGGAGGGTCCCCGGGGAGCTGTTTTTT.

The rearrangement joins TRBV6-1 to TRBJ2-7; 7 positions match TRBD2. V shed 3 bases, J shed 3 bases, and the junction held 11 bases outside the gene matches. The CDR3 consists of 16 residues. Germline CDR1 reads MNHNS; CDR2 reads SASEGT. This CDR3 is CASSDILGGLGYEQYF. The CDR3 nucleotides are TGTGCCAGCAGTGATATCCTCGGGGGGTTAGGCTACGAGCAGTACTTC.

V gene TRBV19 combines with J gene TRBJ2-2; D gene unclear. CDR1 is LNHDA and CDR2 is SQIVND in the germline V gene (reference sequence). The CDR3 runs 14 residues. Trimming cost V 1 base and J 6 bases, with 9 bases left between them. The CDR3 reads CASSIARGSGELFF. CDR3 nucleotide sequence: TGTGCCAGTAGTATAGCCCGAGGCTCCGGGGAGCTGTTTTTT.

The J gene is TRBJ1-3, the V gene TRBV6-9; weak D call: TRBD1 (5 bases). V lost 0 bases to trimming and J lost 0 bases, with 15 bases between them. CDR1 MNHGY and CDR2 SVAAGI come from the germline V gene. CDR3 length: 18 residues. CDR3 nucleotide sequence: TGTGCCAGCAGTTATTCAGGGGTCAGCCACCTCTCTGGAAACACCATATATTTT. It yields the protein CASSYSGVSHLSGNTIYF.

The chain couples TRBV7-9 to TRBJ2-2; no definite D call. Per the germline V gene, CDR1 is SEHNR and CDR2 is FQNEAQ (reference sequence). CDR3 length: 15 residues. V lost 0 bases and J lost 5, with 10 bases in between. CDR3 nucleotides: TGTGCCAGCAGCTTAGCTCCTACAGAAACCGGGGAGCTGTTTTTT. Amino acid sequence: CASSLAPTETGELFF.

This clone has just a few counts. The chain links TRBV29-1 to TRBJ1-5; D perhaps matches TRBD1 (6 bases). The CDR3 extends over 14 amino acids. Trimming left V 5 bases short and J 0 bases short, with 11 bases between. Germline CDR1 is SQVTM and CDR2 is ANQGSEA. In nucleotides, the CDR3 is TGCAGCGTTCTGACAGGTATTAGCAATCAGCCCCAGCATTTT. Amino acid sequence: CSVLTGISNQPQHF.

In the case of this clone: Within the sample, other DNA sequences also encode this same CDR3. The V and J genes are TRBV28 and TRBJ1-4; tentative D call: TRBD1 (5 bases). The germline V gene has CDR1 MDHEN and CDR2 SYDVKM. The V gene lost 2 bases and the J gene lost 2 bases, with 9 bases spanning the gap. This CDR3 contains 15 residues. CDR3 DNA: TGTGCCAGCAGTTTAGGGGGAGCGACTAATGAAAAACTGTTTTTT. This gives the protein CASSLGGATNEKLFF.

This clone appeared a few times. This chain connects TRBV5-4 to TRBJ2-1, with 7 bases fitting TRBD2. The CDR3 loop spans 15 amino acids. CDR1 is SGHNT and CDR2 is YYREEE in the germline V gene (reference sequence). J lost 6 bases, V lost 7 bases, and 13 bases had no gene match. In nucleotides, the CDR3 is TGTGCCAGCGGACCGGGGGGAGTAAGGTCCAATGAGCAGTTCTTC. Its protein product is CASGPGGVRSNEQFF.

The genes are TRBV27 and TRBJ1-1; no clear D gene. CDR3 length equals 14 residues. Trimming pared 8 bases from V and 0 bases from J, leaving 13 bases between. Per the germline V gene, CDR1 is MNHEY and CDR2 is SMNVEV (reference sequence). CDR3 sequence (DNA): TGTGCCAGCTCATCCGGGGTCCTGAACACTGAAGCTTTCTTT. Its protein is CASSSGVLNTEAFF.

In the case of this clone: A clone one base away is much larger, so this may be a read error. The chain employs TRBV5-1 and TRBJ2-2; D is possibly TRBD2 (6 bases). The CDR3 spans 13 residues. The germline gives CDR1 SGHRS, CDR2 YFSETQ. Trimming shortened V by 2 bases and J by 10 bases, and 12 bases separated the two germline ends. The CDR3 region has the DNA TGCGCCAGCAGCTTTTGGCGGGGCGAGGAGCTGTTTTTT. It encodes CASSFWRGEELFF.

The chain employs TRBV15 and TRBJ2-1; 7 nucleotides line up with TRBD2. This CDR3 comprises 14 residues. V lost 6 bases to trimming and J lost 5 bases; unmatched junction nucleotides: 7. The germline V gene encodes CDR1 LNHNV and CDR2 YYDKDF (reference sequence). Written as DNA, the CDR3 is TGTGCCACCAGAGAAGGCGGGAGCAACAATGAGCAGTTCTTC. Residues: CATREGGSNNEQFF.

The chain joins TRBV5-1 to TRBJ2-7; a weak D match, TRBD2 (6 bases). This CDR3 region has 13 residues. Trimming stripped 4 bases from V and 3 bases from J, with 11 bases between. Germline assignment: CDR1 SGHRS and CDR2 YFSETQ. The DNA for the CDR3 is TGCGCCAGCAGCCCGAGACTAGGCTACGAGCAGTACTTC. It translates to CASSPRLGYEQYF.

The V call is TRBV30, the J call TRBJ1-1, with D unresolved. The V gene lost 0 bases and the J gene lost 1 base, with 6 bases spanning the gap. The germline V gene encodes CDR1 GTSNPN and CDR2 SVGIG (reference sequence). The CDR3 totals 13 residues. This CDR3 is CAWSVRQNTEAFF. In DNA, the CDR3 is TGTGCCTGGAGTGTACGACAGAACACTGAAGCTTTCTTT.

The rearrangement links TRBV6-1 to TRBJ1-1; D is uncertain. The CDR3 totals 11 residues. V gave up 6 bases and J gave up 12 bases, with 14 bases separating them. Germline CDR1 reads MNHNS; CDR2 reads SASEGT. The CDR3 DNA reads as TGTGCCAGCAGGCAGGTGAGGACTCCTTTCTTT. Translating gives CASRQVRTPFF.

The CDR3 loop is CASSARDIHTDTQYF. The CDR3 DNA follows: TGTGCCAGCAGCGCAAGGGACATACACACAGATACGCAGTATTTT. V is TRBV9 and J is TRBJ2-3; perhaps TRBD1 as D (6 bases). Looked up from germline, CDR1 is SGDLS and CDR2 is YYNGEE. The V gene lost 3 bases and the J gene lost 2 bases, with 13 bases spanning the gap. The CDR3 has 15 residues.